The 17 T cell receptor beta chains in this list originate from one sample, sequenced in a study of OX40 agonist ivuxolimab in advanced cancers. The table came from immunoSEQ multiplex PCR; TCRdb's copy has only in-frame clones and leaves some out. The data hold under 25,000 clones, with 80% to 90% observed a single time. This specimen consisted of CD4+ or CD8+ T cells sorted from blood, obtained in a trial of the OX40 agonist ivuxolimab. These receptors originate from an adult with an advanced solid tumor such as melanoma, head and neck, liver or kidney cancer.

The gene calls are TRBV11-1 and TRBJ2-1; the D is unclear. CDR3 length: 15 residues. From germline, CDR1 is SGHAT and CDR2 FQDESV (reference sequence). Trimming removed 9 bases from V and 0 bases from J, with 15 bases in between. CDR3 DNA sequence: TGTGCCAGTCGGCCAGCCGTTAGCTCCTACAATGAGCAGTTCTTC. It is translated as CASRPAVSSYNEQFF.

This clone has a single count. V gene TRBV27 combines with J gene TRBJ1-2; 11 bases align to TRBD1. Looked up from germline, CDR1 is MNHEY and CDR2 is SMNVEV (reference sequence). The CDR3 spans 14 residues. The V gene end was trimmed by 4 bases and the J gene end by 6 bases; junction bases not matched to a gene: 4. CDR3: CASSSDRGLDGYTF. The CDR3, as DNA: TGTGCCAGCAGTTCGGACAGGGGGCTTGATGGCTACACCTTC.

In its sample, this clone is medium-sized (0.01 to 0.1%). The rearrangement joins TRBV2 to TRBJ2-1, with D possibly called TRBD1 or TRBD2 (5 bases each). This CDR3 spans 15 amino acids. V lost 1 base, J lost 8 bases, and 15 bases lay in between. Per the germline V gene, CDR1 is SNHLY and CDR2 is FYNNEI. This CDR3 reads CASSEGMGPVHEQFF. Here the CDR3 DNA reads TGTGCCAGCAGTGAAGGGATGGGACCGGTCCATGAGCAGTTCTTC.

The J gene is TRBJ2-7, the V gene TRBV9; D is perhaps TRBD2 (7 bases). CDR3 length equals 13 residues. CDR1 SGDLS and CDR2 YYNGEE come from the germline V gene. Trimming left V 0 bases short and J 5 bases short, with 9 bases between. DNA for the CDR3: TGTGCCAGCAGCGTAGGGGGGGGGCACGAGCAGTACTTC. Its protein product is CASSVGGGHEQYF.

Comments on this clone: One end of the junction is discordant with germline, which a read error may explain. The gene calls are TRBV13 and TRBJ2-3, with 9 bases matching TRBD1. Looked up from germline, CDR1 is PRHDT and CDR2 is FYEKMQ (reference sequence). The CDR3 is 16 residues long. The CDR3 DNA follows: TGTGCCAGCAGCATAGGGACAGGGACGAGGACAGATACGCAGTATTTT. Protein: CASSIGTGTRTDTQYF.

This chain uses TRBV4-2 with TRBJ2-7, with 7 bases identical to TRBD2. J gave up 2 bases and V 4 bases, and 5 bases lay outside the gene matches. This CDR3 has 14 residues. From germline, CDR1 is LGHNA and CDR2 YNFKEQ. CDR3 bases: TGTGCCAGCAGCCCGGAACTAGCGACCTACGAGCAGTACTTC. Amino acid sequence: CASSPELATYEQYF.

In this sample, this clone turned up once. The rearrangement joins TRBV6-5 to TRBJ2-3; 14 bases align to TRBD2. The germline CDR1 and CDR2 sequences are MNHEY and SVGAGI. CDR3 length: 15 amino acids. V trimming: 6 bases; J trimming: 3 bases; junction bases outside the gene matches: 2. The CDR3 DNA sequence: TGTGCCAGCAGCCGACTAGCGGGGGGGACAGATACGCAGTATTTT. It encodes CASSRLAGGTDTQYF.

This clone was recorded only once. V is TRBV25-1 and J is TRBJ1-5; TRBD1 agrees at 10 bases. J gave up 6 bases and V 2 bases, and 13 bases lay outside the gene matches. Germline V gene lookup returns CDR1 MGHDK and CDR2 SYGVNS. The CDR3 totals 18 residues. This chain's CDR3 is CASSEETGTGDLAQPQHF. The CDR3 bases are TGTGCCAGCAGTGAAGAAACCGGGACAGGGGATCTGGCTCAGCCCCAGCATTTT.

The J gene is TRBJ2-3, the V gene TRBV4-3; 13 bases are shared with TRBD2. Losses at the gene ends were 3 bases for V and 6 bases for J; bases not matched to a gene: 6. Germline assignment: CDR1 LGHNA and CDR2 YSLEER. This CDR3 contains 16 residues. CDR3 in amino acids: CASSHQLLAGGDTQYF. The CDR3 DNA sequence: TGCGCCAGCAGCCATCAACTACTAGCGGGAGGGGATACGCAGTATTTT.

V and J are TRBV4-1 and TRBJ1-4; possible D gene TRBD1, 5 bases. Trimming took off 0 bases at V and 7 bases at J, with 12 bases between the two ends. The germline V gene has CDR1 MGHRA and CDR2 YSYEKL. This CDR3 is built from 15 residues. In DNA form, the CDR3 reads TGCGCCAGCAGCCAAGATTTGTCCCAGGGTGAAAAACTGTTTTTT. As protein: CASSQDLSQGEKLFF.

CDR3 loop: CASSLGGGSNQPQHF. CDR3 DNA sequence: TGTGCCAGCAGCTTAGGGGGGGGCAGCAATCAGCCCCAGCATTTT. The genes are TRBV7-9 and TRBJ1-5; maybe TRBD1 (6 bases). V was shortened by 1 base and J by 1 base, with 8 bases between the two germline ends. The CDR3 sequence is 15 residues long. The germline gives CDR1 SEHNR, CDR2 FQNEAQ (reference sequence).

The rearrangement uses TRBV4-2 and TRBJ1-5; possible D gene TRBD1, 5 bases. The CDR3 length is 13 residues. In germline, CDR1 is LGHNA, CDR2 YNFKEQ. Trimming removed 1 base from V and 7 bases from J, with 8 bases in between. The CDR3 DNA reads TGTGCCAGCAGCCAAGGAGGGGCCCAGCCCCAGCATTTT. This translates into CASSQGGAQPQHF.

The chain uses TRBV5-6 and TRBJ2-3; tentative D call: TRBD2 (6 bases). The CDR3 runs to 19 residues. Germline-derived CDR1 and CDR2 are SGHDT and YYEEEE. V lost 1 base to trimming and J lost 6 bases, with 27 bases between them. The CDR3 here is CASSLYHGAGSAGRDTQYF. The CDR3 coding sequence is TGTGCCAGCAGCTTGTATCACGGGGCGGGAAGCGCGGGGCGGGATACGCAGTATTTT. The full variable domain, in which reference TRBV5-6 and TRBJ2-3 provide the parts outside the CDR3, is DAGVTQSPTHLIKTRGQQVTLRCSPKSGHDTVSWYQQALGQGPQFIFQYYEEEERQRGNFPDRFSGHQFPNYSSELNVNALLLGDSALYLCASSLYHGAGSAGRDTQYFGPGTRLTVL.

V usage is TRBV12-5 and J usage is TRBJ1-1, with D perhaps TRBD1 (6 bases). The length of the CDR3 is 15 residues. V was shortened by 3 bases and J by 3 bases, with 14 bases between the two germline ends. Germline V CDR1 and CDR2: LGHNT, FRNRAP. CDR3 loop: CASGFAGARYTEAFF. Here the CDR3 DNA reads TGTGCTAGTGGTTTTGCGGGGGCTCGGTACACTGAAGCTTTCTTT.

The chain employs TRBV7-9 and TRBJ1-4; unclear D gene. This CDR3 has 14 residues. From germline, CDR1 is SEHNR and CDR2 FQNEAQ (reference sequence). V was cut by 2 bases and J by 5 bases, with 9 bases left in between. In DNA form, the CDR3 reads TGTGCCAGCAGCTTACTTGACACCAATGAAAAACTGTTTTTT. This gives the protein CASSLLDTNEKLFF.

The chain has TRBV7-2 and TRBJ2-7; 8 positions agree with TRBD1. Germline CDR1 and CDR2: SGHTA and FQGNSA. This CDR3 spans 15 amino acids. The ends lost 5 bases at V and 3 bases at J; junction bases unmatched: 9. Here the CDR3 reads CASSLGTGNRYEQYF. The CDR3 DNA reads TGTGCCAGCAGCCTAGGGACAGGTAATCGCTACGAGCAGTACTTC.

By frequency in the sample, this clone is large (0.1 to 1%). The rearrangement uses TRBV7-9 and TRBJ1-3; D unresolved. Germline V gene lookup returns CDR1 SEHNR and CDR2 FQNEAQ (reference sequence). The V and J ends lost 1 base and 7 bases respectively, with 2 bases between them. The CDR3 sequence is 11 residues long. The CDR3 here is CASSLENTIYF. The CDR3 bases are TGTGCCAGCAGCTTAGAGAACACCATATATTTT. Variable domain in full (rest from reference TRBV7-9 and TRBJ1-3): DTGVSQNPRHKITKRGQNVTFRCDPISEHNRLYWYRQTLGQGPEFLTYFQNEAQLEKSRLLSDRFSAERPKGSFSTLEIQRTEQGDSAMYLCASSLENTIYFGEGSWLTVV.